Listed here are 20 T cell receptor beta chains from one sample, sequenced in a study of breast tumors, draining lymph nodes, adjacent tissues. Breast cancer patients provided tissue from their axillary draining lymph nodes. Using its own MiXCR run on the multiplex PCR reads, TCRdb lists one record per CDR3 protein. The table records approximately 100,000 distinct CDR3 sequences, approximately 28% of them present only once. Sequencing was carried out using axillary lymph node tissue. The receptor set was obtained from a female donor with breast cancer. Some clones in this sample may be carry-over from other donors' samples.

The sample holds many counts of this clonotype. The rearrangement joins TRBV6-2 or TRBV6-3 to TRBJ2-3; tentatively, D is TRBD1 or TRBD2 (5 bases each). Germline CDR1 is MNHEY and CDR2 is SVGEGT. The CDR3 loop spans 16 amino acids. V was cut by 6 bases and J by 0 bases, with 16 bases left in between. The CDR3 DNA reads TGTGCCAGCAGCAACCGGGGCGTTGGGAGCACAGATACGCAGTATTTT. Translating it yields CASSNRGVGSTDTQYF.

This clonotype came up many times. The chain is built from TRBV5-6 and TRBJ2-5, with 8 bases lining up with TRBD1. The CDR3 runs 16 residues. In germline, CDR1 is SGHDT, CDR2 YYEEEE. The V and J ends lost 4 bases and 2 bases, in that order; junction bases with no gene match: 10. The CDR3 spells CASSPTRQGFQETQYF. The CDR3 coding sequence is TGTGCCAGCAGCCCGACGAGACAGGGGTTTCAAGAGACCCAGTACTTC.

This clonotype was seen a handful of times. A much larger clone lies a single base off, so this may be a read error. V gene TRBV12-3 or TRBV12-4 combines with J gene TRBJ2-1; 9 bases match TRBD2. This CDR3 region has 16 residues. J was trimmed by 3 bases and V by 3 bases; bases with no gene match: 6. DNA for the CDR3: TGTGCCAGCAGTTTCGGTAGGACTAGCGACTACAATGAGCAGTTCTTC. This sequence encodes CASSFGRTSDYNEQFF.

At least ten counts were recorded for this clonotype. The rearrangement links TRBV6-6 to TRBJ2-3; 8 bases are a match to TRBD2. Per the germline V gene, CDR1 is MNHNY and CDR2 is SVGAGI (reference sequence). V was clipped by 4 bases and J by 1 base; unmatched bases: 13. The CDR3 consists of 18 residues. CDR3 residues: CASSSTSRSGGGTDTQYF. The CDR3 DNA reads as TGTGCCAGCAGTTCTACAAGCAGAAGCGGGGGTGGCACAGATACGCAGTATTTT.

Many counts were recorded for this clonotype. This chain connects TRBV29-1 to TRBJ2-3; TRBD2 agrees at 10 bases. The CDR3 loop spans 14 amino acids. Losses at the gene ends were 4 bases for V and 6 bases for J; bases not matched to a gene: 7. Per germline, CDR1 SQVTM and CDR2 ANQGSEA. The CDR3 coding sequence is TGCAGCGTTGCCAGCGGGAGGGCCCCGGATACGCAGTATTTT. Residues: CSVASGRAPDTQYF.

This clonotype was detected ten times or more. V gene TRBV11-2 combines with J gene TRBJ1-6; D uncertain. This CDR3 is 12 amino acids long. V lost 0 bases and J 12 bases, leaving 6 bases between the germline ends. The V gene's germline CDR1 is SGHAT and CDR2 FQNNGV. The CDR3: CASSLEVGPLHF. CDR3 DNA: TGTGCCAGCAGCTTAGAGGTCGGACCCCTCCACTTT.

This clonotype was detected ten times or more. The CDR3 coding sequence is TGCGCCAGCAGCTTGGACAGGGGAACGAGTTACGAGCAGTACTTC. It yields the protein CASSLDRGTSYEQYF. V gene TRBV5-1 combines with J gene TRBJ2-7; 7 bases match TRBD1. CDR1 is SGHRS, CDR2 YFSETQ, per germline. The CDR3 sequence is 15 residues long. With 0 bases clipped from V and 4 bases from J, the junction kept 7 bases outside the gene matches.

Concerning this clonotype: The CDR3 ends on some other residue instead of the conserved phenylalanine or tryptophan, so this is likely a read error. The chain's CDR3 is CASSRPRTSLSYNEQFL. CDR3 nucleotides: TGTGCCAGCAGTAGACCTAGGACTAGCCTCTCCTACAATGAGCAGTTCCTT. V is TRBV6-1 and J is TRBJ2-1; 8 bases are shared with TRBD2. Germline V gives CDR1 MNHNS, CDR2 SASEGT. This CDR3 has 17 residues. J was trimmed by 0 bases and V by 5 bases; bases with no gene match: 9.

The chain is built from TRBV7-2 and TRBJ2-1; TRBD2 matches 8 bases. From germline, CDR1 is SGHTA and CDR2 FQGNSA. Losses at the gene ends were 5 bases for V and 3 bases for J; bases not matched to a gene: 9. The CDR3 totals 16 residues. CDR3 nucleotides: TGTGCCAGCAGCGTACTCGGGACTAGATACTACAATGAGCAGTTCTTC. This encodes CASSVLGTRYYNEQFF.

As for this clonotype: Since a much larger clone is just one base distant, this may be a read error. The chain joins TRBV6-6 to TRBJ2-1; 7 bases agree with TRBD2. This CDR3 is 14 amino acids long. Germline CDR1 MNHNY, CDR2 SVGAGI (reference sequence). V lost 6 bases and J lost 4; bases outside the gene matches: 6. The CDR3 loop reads CASRRASGYNEQFF. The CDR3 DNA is TGTGCCAGCAGACGGGCTAGCGGATACAATGAGCAGTTCTTC.

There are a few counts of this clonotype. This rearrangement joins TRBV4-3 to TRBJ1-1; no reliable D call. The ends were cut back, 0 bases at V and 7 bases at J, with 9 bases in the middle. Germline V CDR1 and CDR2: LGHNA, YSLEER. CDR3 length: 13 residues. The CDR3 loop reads CASSQELVNEAFF. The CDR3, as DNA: TGCGCCAGCAGCCAAGAGCTGGTAAATGAAGCTTTCTTT.

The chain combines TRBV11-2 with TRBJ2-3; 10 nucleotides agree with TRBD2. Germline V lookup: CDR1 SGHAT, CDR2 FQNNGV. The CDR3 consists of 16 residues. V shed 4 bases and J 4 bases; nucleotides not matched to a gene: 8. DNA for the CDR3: TGTGCCAGCAGCTCAATTCTAGCGGGAGTTGCAGATACGCAGTATTTT. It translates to CASSSILAGVADTQYF.

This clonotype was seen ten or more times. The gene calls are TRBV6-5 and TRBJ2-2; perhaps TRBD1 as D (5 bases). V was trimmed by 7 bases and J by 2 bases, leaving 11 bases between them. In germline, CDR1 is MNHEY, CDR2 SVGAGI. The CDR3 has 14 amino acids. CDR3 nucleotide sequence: TGTGCCAGCACTACAGGACGAAACACCGGGGAGCTGTTTTTT. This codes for CASTTGRNTGELFF.

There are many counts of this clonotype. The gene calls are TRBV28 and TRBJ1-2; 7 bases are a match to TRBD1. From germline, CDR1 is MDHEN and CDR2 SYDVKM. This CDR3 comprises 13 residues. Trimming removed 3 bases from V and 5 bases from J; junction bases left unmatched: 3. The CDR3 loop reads CASSLGQLYGYTF. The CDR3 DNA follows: TGTGCCAGCAGTTTGGGACAGCTATATGGCTACACCTTC.

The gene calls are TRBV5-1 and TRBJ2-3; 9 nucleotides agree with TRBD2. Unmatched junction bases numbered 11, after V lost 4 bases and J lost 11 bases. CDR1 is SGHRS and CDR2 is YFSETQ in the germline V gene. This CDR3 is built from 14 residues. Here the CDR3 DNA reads TGCGCCAGCAGCCCAGTAGCGGGGGTTCATGAGCAGTATTTT. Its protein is CASSPVAGVHEQYF.

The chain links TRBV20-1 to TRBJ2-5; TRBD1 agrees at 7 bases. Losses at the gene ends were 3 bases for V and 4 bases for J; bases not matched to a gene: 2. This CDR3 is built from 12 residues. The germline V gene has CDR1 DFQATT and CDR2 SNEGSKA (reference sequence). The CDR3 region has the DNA TGCAGTGCTAGGGGACAGAGAGAGACCCAGTACTTC. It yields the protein CSARGQRETQYF.

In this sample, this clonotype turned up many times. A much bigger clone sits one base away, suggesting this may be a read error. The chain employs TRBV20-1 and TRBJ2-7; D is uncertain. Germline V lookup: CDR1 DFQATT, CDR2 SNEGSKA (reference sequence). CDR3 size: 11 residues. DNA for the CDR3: TGCAGTGCTAGAGTCGGGTACGAGCAGTCCTTC. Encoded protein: CSARVGYEQSF.

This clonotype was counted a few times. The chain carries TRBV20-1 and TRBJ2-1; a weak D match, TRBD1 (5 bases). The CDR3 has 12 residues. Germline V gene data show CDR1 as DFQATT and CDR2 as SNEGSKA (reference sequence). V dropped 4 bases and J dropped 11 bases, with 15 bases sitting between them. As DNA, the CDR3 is TGCAGTGCTAACCGACAGAACCAACAGCAGTTCTTC. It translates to CSANRQNQQQFF.

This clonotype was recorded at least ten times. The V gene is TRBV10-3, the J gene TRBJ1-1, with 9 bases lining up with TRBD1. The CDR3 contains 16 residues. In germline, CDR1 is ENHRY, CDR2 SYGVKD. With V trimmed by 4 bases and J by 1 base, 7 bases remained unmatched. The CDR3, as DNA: TGTGCCATCAGTGGGGATGGGGACAGGGCGAACACTGAAGCTTTCTTT. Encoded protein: CAISGDGDRANTEAFF.

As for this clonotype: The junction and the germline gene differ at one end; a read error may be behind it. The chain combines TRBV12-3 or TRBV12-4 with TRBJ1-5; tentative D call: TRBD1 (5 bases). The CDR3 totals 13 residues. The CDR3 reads CAGSRGDGQPQHF. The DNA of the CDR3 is TGTGCCGGCAGCCGAGGGGACGGGCAGCCCCAGCATTTT.